This TCR beta chain was identified in a study of blood T cell repertoires in COVID-19. As for the study in general: Specimens from acute and convalescent COVID-19 originated in the United States, Italy and Spain. PBMCs, B-cell-depleted T cells, or T cells provided the cDNA or gDNA that made up the material.

The germline V gene encodes CDR1 SGHTS and CDR2 YDEGEE. Trimming took 4 bases from V and 8 from J; bases not matched to a gene: 10. This CDR3 has 15 residues. Original data processing: Amplified reference gene primers provided the basis for estimating nucleated cell counts. Measured with immunoSEQ multiplex PCR; TCRdb has only the in-frame clones, and not every one. D and trimming come from the DNA, and the V and J calls and clone size come from that table. The data contain some 58,000 clones, more than 80% of them singletons. One Seattle source followed patients from active infection through their disease course.

This sequence joins TRBV5-8 and TRBJ1-4; 8 bases agree with TRBD1. The sequence was obtained from a man aged 60 to 75 with COVID-19, enrolled during active disease. Specimen: peripheral blood. The CDR3 region has the DNA TGTGCCAGCAGCCGGACCGGGACAGGATACGAAAAACTGTTTTTT. Protein: CASSRTGTGYEKLFF.